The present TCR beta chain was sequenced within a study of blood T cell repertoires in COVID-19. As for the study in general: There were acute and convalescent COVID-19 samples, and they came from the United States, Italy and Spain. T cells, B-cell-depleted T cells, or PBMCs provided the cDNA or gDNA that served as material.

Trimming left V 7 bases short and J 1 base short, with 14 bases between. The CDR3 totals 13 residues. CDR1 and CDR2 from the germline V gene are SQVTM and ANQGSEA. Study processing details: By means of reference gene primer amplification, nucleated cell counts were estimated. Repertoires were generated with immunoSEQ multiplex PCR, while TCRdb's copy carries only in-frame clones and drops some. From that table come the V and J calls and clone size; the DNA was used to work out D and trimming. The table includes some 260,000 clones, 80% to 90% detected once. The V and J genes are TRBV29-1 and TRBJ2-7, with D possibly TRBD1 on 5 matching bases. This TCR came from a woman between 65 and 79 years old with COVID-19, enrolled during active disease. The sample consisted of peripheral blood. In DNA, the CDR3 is TGCAGCGCCGAAGGGGCAGTTTCCTACGAGCAGTACTTC. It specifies CSAEGAVSYEQYF.